Here is one TCR beta chain with its context. Its antigen is still unknown. The sample comes from a study of response to subunit inactivated influenza vaccine. The study's findings and limits: It was suggested by the authors that few new T cells are recruited by each seasonal influenza vaccination.

MiXCR, applied by TCRdb to the RT-PCR reads, yields one record per CDR3 protein. The sample has 650,000 to 700,000 distinct CDR3 sequences, about a sixth seen once. Germline V gene sequence: CDR1 DFQATT, CDR2 SNEGSKA (reference sequence). V was trimmed by 0 bases and J by 0 bases, leaving 11 bases between them. There are 15 residues in the CDR3. This chain links TRBV20-1 with TRBJ1-2, with D possibly being TRBD1 (5 bases). The receptor's source is a man aged 50 to 60 who received an inactivated influenza vaccine. Sequenced here: PBMCs from blood, sampled roughly 12 days after vaccination. This CDR3 is CSARDRQDTNYGYTF. The CDR3 bases are TGCAGTGCTAGAGATCGGCAGGACACTAACTATGGCTACACCTTC.